What follows are 8 T cell receptor beta chains derived from one specimen sequenced in a study of spatial heterogeneity in lung cancer. TCRdb used MiXCR to reprocess the 5' RACE reads, holding one entry per CDR3 protein. The sample carries 77,000 or so distinct CDR3 sequences, more than 15% recorded once. The time point is: sample taken at primary tumor resection. Researchers sequenced whole RNA taken from tumor, nontumor lung or frozen PBMC without sorting. The material sequenced was PBMCs, taken at surgery. The receptors shown here come from a male donor with early-stage non-small cell lung cancer.

V is TRBV12-3 or TRBV12-4 and J is TRBJ2-5; 9 bases match TRBD1. The CDR3 extends over 15 amino acids. Trimming at V came to 3 bases and at J to 5 bases, leaving 7 bases not matched to a gene. The CDR3 DNA follows: TGTGCCAGCAGTTTTAGGACAGGGGTCCGGGAGACCCAGTACTTC. Amino acid sequence: CASSFRTGVRETQYF.

The CDR3 bases are TGTGCCAGCAGCTTGGACGAAGGGGAGACCCAGTACTTC. Translation gives CASSLDEGETQYF. V gene TRBV5-4 combines with J gene TRBJ2-5; D ambiguous. The CDR3 totals 13 residues. CDR1 and CDR2 (germline): SGHNT, YYREEE (reference sequence). V was clipped by 0 bases and J by 5 bases, with 8 bases between them. The full variable domain, completed using reference TRBV5-4 and TRBJ2-5, is ETGVTQSPTHLIKTRGQQVTLRCSSQSGHNTVSWYQQALGQGPQFIFQYYREEENGRGNFPPRFSGLQFPNYSSELNVNALELDDSALYLCASSLDEGETQYFGPGTRLLVL.

The rearrangement uses TRBV29-1 and TRBJ2-1; the D is unclear. Per germline, CDR1 SQVTM and CDR2 ANQGSEA. CDR3 length equals 11 residues. With 3 bases removed from V and 10 bases from J, the gap between germline ends came to 10 bases. This CDR3 is CSVDLFGEQFF. Here the CDR3 DNA reads TGCAGCGTTGATCTGTTCGGGGAGCAGTTCTTC.

This rearrangement joins TRBV5-6 to TRBJ2-7; D unresolved. V lost 3 bases and J lost 0, with 10 bases in between. The CDR3 sequence is 14 residues long. The germline V gene has CDR1 SGHDT and CDR2 YYEEEE. The CDR3 protein is CASSWLTDSYEQYF. The DNA of the CDR3 is TGTGCCAGCAGCTGGCTGACGGACTCCTACGAGCAGTACTTC.

This chain connects TRBV12-3 or TRBV12-4 to TRBJ1-5; 7 bases map to TRBD1. Trimming cost V 5 bases and J 6 bases; bases outside gene matches: 7. The CDR3 extends over 14 amino acids. The CDR3 sequence is CASSQDRVSQPQHF. In DNA form, the CDR3 reads TGTGCCAGCAGTCAAGACAGGGTTTCTCAGCCCCAGCATTTT.

The sample holds one count of this clonotype. The chain combines TRBV19 with TRBJ2-3; 8 nucleotides line up with TRBD2. V was pared by 8 bases and J by 2 bases, with 9 bases of the junction left unmatched. CDR3 length: 15 residues. The V gene's germline CDR1 is LNHDA and CDR2 SQIVND (reference sequence). The CDR3 is CASRPGGDPTDTQYF. The DNA of the CDR3 is TGTGCCAGTCGCCCGGGAGGGGATCCCACAGATACGCAGTATTTT.

In its sample, this clonotype was seen a few times. This sequence joins TRBV28 and TRBJ2-7; D not resolved. Germline V lookup: CDR1 MDHEN, CDR2 SYDVKM. V was clipped by 3 bases and J by 6 bases, with 15 bases between them. This CDR3 contains 14 residues. DNA of the CDR3: TGTGCCAGCAGTTTGGGAAGGGCCAGGCTCGAGCAGTACTTC. Protein: CASSLGRARLEQYF. Drawing the rest from reference TRBV28 and TRBJ2-7, the complete variable domain is DVKVTQSSRYLVKRTGEKVFLECVQDMDHENMFWYRQDPGLGLRLIYFSYDVKMKEKGDIPEGYSVSREKKERFSLILESASTNQTSMYLCASSLGRARLEQYFGPGTRLTVT.

This clonotype was counted between two and nine times. The chain joins TRBV2 to TRBJ2-3, with TRBD2 identical over 10 bases. The CDR3 contains 16 residues. CDR1 is SNHLY and CDR2 is FYNNEI in the germline V gene. J gave up 0 bases and V 5 bases, and 5 bases lay outside the gene matches. The CDR3 coding sequence is TGTGCCAGCAGTCCTACGACTAGCGGGAGCACAGATACGCAGTATTTT. Translated, it gives CASSPTTSGSTDTQYF.